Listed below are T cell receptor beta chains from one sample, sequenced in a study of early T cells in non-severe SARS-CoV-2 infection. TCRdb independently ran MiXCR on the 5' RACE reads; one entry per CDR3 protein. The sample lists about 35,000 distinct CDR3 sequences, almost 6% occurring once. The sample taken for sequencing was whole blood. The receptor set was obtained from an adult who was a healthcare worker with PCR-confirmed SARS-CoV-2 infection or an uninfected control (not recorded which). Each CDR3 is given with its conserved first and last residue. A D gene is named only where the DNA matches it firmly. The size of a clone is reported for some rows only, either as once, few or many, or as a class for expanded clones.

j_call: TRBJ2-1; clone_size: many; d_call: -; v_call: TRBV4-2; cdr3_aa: CASSQVGTYNEQFF; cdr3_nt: TGTGCCAGCAGCCAAGTGGGTACTTACAATGAGCAGTTCTTC
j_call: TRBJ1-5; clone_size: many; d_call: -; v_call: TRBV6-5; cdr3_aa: CASRRGFSNQPQHF; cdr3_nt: TGTGCCAGTCGCCGGGGGTTCAGCAATCAGCCCCAGCATTTT
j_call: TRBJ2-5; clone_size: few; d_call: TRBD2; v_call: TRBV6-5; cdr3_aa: CASSRGGRGQETQYF; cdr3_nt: TGTGCCAGCAGCCGGGGGGGCCGGGGTCAAGAGACCCAGTACTTC
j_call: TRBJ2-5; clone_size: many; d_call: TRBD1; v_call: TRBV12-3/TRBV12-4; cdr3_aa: CASSSDRVKTQYF; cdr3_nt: TGTGCCAGCAGTTCTGACAGGGTCAAGACCCAGTACTTC
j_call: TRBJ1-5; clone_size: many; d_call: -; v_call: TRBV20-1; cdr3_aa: CSALGGGNQPQHF; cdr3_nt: TGCAGTGCTTTGGGGGGGGGCAATCAGCCCCAGCATTTT
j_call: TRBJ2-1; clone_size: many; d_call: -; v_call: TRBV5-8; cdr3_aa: CASRPPRGAGNEQFF; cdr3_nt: TGTGCCAGCAGACCTCCGCGAGGGGCCGGCAATGAGCAGTTCTTC
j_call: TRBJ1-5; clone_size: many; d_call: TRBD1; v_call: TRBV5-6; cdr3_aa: CASSPGQGAQPQHF; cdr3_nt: TGTGCCAGCAGCCCGGGACAGGGTGCTCAGCCCCAGCATTTT
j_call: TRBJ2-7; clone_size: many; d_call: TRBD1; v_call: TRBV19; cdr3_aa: CASRLTGGALNEQYF; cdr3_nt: TGTGCCAGTAGGCTTACAGGGGGCGCACTTAACGAGCAGTACTTC
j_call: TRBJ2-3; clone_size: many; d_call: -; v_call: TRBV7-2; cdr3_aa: CASSPDRRTDTQYF; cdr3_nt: TGTGCCAGCAGCCCGGACAGACGCACAGATACGCAGTATTTT
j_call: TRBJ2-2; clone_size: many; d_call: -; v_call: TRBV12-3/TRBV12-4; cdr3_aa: CASTLGTSNTGELFF; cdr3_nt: TGTGCCAGCACCTTGGGGACTTCTAACACCGGGGAGCTGTTTTTT
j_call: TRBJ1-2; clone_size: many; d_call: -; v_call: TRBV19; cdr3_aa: CASSIMRNYGYTF; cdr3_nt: TGTGCCAGTAGTATAATGCGGAACTATGGCTACACCTTC
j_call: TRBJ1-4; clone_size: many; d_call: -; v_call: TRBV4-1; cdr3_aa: CASSQDDVMITRGEKLFF; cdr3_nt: TGCGCCAGCAGCCAAGATGACGTTATGATCACCAGGGGTGAAAAACTGTTTTTT
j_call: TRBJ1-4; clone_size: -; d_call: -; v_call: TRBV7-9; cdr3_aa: CASSFTANEKLFF; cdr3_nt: TGTGCCAGCAGTTTCACGGCTAATGAAAAACTGTTTTTT
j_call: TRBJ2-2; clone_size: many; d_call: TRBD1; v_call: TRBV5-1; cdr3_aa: CASSTQRQGNTGELFF; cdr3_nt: TGCGCCAGCAGCACACAAAGACAGGGCAACACCGGGGAGCTGTTTTTT
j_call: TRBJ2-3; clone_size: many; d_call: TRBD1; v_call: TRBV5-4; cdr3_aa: CASTQDRENTQYF; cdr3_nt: TGTGCCAGCACCCAAGACAGGGAAAATACGCAGTATTTT
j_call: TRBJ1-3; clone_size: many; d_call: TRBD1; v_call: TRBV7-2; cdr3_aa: CASSSSGTGLLAGNTIYF; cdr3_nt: TGTGCCAGCAGCTCCTCCGGGACAGGGTTGTTGGCTGGAAACACCATATATTTT
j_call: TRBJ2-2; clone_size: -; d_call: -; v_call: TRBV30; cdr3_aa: CDWSVQEFTGELFF; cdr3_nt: TGTGACTGGAGTGTACAGGAATTTACCGGGGAGCTGTTTTTT
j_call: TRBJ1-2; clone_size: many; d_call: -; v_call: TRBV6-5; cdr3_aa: CASSYSTWNYGYTF; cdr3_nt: TGTGCCAGCAGTTACTCGACCTGGAACTATGGCTACACCTTC
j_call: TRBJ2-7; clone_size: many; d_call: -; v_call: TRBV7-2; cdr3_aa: CASSLVDGGYEQYF; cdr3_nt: TGTGCCAGCAGCTTAGTCGATGGAGGTTACGAGCAGTACTTC
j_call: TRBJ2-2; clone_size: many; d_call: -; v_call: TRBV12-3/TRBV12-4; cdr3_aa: CASSLFTTGELFF; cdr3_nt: TGTGCCAGCAGTCTCTTTACAACCGGGGAGCTGTTTTTT
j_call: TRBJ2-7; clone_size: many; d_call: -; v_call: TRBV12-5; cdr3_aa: CASGLTLGTLSYEQYF; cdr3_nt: TGTGCTAGTGGTTTGACCCTGGGGACACTCTCCTACGAGCAGTACTTC
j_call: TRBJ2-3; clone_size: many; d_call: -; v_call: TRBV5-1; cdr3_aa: CASSLSGLTTDTQYF; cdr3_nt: TGCGCCAGCAGCTTGTCCGGCCTGACCACAGATACGCAGTATTTT
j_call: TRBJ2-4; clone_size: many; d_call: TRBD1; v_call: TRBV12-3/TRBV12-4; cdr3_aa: CASSRGQGIQYF; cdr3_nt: TGTGCCAGCAGCCGCGGACAGGGCATTCAGTACTTC
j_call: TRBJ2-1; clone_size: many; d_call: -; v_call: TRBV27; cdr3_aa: CASSTRAGEQFF; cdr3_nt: TGTGCCAGCAGTACAAGGGCGGGTGAGCAGTTCTTC
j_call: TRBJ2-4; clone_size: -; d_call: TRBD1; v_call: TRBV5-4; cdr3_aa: CASGTTAGQGGIQYF; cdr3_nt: TGTGCCAGCGGTACTACTGCGGGACAGGGGGGGATTCAGTACTTC
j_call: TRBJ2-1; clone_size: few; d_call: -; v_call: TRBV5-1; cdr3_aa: CASSLGPGNEQFF; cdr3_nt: TGCGCCAGCAGCTTGGGACCGGGCAATGAGCAGTTCTTC
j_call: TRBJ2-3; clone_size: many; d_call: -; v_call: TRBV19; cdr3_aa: CASSPFRDSNGNTQYF; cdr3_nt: TGTGCCAGTAGTCCCTTCCGGGACTCCAACGGGAATACGCAGTATTTT
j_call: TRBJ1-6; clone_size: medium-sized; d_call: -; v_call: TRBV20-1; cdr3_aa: CSARPDSGSYNSPLHF; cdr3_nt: TGCAGTGCTAGACCAGACAGTGGCTCCTATAATTCACCCCTCCACTTT
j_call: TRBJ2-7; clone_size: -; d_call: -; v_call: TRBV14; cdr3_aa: CASSQGSRGPLGKQYF; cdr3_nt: TGTGCCAGCAGCCAGGGATCTCGGGGGCCCCTCGGTAAGCAGTACTTC
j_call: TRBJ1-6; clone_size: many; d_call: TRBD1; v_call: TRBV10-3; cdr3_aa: CATGQGVGSPLHF; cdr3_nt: TGTGCCACAGGACAGGGGGTAGGTTCACCCCTCCACTTT
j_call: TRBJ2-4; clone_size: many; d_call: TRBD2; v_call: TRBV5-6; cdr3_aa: CASSLWLAENIQYF; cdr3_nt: TGTGCCAGCAGCTTGTGGCTAGCGGAAAACATTCAGTACTTC
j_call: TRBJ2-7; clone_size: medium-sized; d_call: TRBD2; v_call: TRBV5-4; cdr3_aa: CASSSWTSGLEEQYF; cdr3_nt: TGTGCCAGCAGCTCCTGGACTAGCGGGCTGGAAGAGCAGTACTTC
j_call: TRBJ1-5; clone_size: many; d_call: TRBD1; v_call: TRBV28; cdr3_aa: CASSPDRESQPQHF; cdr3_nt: TGTGCCAGCAGCCCGGACAGGGAGAGTCAGCCCCAGCATTTT
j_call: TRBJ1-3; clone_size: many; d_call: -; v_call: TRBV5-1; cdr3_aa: CASSPREGYSGNTIYF; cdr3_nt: TGCGCCAGCAGCCCGCGAGAAGGGTACTCTGGAAACACCATATATTTT
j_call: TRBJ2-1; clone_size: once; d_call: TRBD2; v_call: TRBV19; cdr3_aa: CASSQLAGGTYNEQFF; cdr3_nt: TGTGCCAGTAGTCAACTAGCGGGAGGAACCTACAATGAGCAGTTCTTC
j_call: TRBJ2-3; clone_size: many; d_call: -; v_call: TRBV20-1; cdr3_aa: CSAKAARSTDTQYF; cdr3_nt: TGCAGTGCAAAGGCGGCACGATCCACAGATACGCAGTATTTT
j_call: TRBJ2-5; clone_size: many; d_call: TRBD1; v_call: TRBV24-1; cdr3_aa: CARRGDRAETQYF; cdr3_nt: TGTGCCAGGCGTGGGGACAGGGCAGAGACCCAGTACTTC
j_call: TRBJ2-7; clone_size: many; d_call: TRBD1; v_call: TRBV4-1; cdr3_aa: CASSQLGTGGDEQYF; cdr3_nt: TGCGCCAGCAGCCAATTAGGGACAGGGGGCGACGAGCAGTACTTC
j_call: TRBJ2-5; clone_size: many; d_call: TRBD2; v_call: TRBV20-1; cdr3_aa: CSARVLTSGGIAETQYF; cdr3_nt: TGCAGTGCTAGAGTTTTGACTAGCGGGGGGATTGCGGAGACCCAGTACTTC
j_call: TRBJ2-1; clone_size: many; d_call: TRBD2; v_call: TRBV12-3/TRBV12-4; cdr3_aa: CASSRSGQSYNEQFF; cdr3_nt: TGTGCCAGCAGCCGTAGCGGGCAGTCCTACAATGAGCAGTTCTTC
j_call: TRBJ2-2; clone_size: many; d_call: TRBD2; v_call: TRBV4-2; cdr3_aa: CASSQLAGGLPGELFF; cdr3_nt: TGTGCCAGCAGCCAATTAGCGGGGGGGCTCCCCGGGGAGCTGTTTTTT
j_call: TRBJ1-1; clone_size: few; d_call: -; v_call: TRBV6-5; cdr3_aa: CASSYFGGLNTEAFF; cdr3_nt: TGTGCCAGCAGTTATTTCGGAGGATTGAACACTGAAGCTTTCTTT
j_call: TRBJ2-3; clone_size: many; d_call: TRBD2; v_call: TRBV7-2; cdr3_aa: CASSGRAYRNTQYF; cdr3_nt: TGTGCCAGTAGCGGGAGGGCCTATCGGAATACGCAGTATTTT
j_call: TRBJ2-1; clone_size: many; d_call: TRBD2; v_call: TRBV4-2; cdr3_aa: CASSQAKTSGSNEQFF; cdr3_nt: TGTGCCAGCAGCCAAGCAAAAACTAGCGGGAGCAATGAGCAGTTCTTC
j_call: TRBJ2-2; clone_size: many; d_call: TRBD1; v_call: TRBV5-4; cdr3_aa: CASTGGQGAHTGELFF; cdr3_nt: TGTGCCAGCACCGGTGGACAGGGGGCGCACACCGGGGAGCTGTTTTTT
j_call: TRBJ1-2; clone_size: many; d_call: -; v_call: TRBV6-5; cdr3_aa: CASSYGLGYTF; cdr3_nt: TGTGCCAGCAGTTACGGCCTAGGCTACACCTTC
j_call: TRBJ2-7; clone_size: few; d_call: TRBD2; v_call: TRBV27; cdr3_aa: CASRAGTSPSEQYF; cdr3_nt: TGTGCCAGCCGGGCCGGGACTAGCCCAAGCGAGCAGTACTTC
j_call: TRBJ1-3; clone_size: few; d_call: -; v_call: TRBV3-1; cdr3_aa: CASSTTGNTIYF; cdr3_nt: TGTGCCAGCAGCACAACTGGAAACACCATATATTTT
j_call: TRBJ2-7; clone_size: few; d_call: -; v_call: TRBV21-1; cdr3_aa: CASSKNPVGGDSYEQYF; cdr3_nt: TGTGCCAGCAGCAAAAACCCTGTCGGGGGAGACTCCTACGAGCAGTACTTC
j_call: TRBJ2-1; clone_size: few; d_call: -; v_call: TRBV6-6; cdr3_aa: CASSYGQPREQFF; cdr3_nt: TGTGCCAGCAGTTACGGCCAGCCTCGTGAGCAGTTCTTC
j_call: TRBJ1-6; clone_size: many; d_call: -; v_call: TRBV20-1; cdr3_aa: CSAPRGDNSPLHF; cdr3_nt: TGCAGTGCCCCCCGGGGAGACAATTCACCCCTCCACTTT
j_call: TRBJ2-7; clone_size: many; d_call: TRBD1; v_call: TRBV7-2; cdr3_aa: CASSLRTGDIEQYF; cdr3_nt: TGTGCCAGCAGCTTGCGAACAGGGGATATCGAGCAGTACTTC
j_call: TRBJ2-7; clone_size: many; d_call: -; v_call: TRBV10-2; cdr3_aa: CASSQQGGEQYF; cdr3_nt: TGCGCCAGCAGCCAACAGGGCGGCGAGCAGTACTTC